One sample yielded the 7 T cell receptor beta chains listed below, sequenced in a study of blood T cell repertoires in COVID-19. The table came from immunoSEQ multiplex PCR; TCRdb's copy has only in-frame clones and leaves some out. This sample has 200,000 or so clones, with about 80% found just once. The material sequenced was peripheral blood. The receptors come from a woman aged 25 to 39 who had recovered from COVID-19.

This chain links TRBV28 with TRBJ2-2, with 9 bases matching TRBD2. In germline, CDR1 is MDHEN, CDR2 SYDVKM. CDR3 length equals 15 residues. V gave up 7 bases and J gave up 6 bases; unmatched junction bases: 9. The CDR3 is CASTLAGVRAGELFF. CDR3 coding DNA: TGTGCCAGCACCTTAGCGGGAGTGAGGGCCGGGGAGCTGTTTTTT.

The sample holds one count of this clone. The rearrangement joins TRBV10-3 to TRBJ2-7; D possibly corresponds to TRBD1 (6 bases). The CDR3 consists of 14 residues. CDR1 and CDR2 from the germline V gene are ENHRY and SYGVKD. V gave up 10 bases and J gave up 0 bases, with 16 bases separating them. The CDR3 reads CATADTGSSYEQYF. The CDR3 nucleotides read TGTGCCACCGCGGACACAGGGAGCTCCTACGAGCAGTACTTC.

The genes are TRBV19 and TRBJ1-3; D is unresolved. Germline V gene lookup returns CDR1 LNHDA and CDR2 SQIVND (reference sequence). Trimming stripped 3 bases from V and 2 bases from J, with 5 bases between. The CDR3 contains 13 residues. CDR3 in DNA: TGTGCCAGTAGTATGTCCACTGGAAACACCATATATTTT. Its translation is CASSMSTGNTIYF. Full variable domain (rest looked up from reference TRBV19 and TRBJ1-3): DGGITQSPKYLFRKEGQNVTLSCEQNLNHDAMYWYRQDPGQGLRLIYYSQIVNDFQKGDIAEGYSVSREKKESFPLTVTSAQKNPTAFYLCASSMSTGNTIYFGEGSWLTVV.

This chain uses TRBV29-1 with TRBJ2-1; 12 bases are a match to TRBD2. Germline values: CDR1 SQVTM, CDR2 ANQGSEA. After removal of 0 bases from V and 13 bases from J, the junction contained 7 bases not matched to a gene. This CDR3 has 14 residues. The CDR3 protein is CSVEDGASGRAQFF. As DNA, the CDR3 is TGCAGCGTTGAAGATGGGGCTAGCGGGAGGGCCCAGTTCTTC.

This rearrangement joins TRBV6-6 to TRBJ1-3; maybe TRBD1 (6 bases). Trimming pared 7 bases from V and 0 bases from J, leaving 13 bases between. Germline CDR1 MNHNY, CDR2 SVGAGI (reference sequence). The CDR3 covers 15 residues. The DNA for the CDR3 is TGTGCCAGCACCTCGAGGGGGAACTCTGGAAACACCATATATTTT. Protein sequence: CASTSRGNSGNTIYF.

CDR3: CASSFAGGSETQYF. The CDR3 DNA reads TGTGCCAGCAGCTTTGCAGGAGGTTCGGAGACCCAGTACTTC. The chain has TRBV11-1 and TRBJ2-5; D possibly corresponds to TRBD2 (5 bases). This CDR3 region has 14 residues. Germline values: CDR1 SGHAT, CDR2 FQDESV (reference sequence). V lost 3 bases, J lost 5 bases, and 13 bases lay in between.

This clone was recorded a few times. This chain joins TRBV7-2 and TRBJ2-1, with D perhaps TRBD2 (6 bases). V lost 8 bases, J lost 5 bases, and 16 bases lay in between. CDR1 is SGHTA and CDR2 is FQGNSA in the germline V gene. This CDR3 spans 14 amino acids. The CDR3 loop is CASSRGSGHNEQFF. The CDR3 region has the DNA TGTGCCAGCTCTCGGGGTAGCGGACACAATGAGCAGTTCTTC.